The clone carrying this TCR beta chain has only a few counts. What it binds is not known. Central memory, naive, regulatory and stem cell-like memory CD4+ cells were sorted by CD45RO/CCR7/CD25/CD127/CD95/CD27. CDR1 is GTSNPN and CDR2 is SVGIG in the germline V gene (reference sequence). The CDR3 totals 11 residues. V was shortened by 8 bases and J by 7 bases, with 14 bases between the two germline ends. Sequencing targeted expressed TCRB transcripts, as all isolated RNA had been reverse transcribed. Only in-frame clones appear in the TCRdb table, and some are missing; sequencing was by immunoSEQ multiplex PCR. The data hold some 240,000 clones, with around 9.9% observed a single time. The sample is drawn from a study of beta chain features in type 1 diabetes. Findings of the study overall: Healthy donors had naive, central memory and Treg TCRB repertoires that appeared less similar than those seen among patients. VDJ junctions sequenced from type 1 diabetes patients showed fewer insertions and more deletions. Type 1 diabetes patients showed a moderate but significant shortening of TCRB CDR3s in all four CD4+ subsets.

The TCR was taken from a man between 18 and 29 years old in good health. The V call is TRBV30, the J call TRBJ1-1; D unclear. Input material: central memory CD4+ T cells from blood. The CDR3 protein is CAGGRTDEAFF. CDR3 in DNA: TGTGCCGGCGGCAGGACGGATGAAGCTTTCTTT.